Described below is a single T cell receptor beta chain sequence and its context. The entry originates in a study of cytomegalovirus exposure and HLA in healthy donors. Whole-study context: Assignment to the Caucasian-associated ancestry cluster applied to around 80% of the approximately 370 genotyped donors.

PCR employed 60 Vbeta and 13 Jbeta primers. Original analysis: There were 80 million or so unique TCR beta chains by a later count, and 10 million to 12 million of them were shared. Sequencing used immunoSEQ multiplex PCR; TCRdb keeps in-frame clones, though not all of them. That table supplies the V and J calls and clone size; D and trimming were determined from the DNA. The sample comprises 150,000 to 200,000 clones, roughly 78% of which are singletons, and less than 2% rests with the top ten. The CDR3 runs to 15 residues. V dropped 2 bases and J dropped 4 bases, with 12 bases sitting between them. Per germline, CDR1 KGHSH and CDR2 LQKENI. As for the donors, each was a healthy bone marrow donor. Nominally healthy donors provided the samples, though records likely missed some immune exposures.

Specimen: PBMCs. The receptor was isolated from a girl between 10 and 17 years old in good health and CMV-seropositive. This sequence joins TRBV18 and TRBJ1-5; no reliable D call. CDR3: CASSPGIEGNQPQHF. The DNA for the CDR3 is TGTGCCAGCTCACCAGGAATTGAGGGTAATCAGCCCCAGCATTTT.